This T cell receptor (beta chain) originates from a study of vaccination and CD4 T cells after COVID-19. Across the whole study: Six men and four women formed the convalescents, two being Hispanic.

The treatment denotes: roughly 10-day PBMC culture with coronavirus spike peptide pools or control peptides (ViraFEST assay). Antigen-specific T cell expansion with peptide pools preceded TCR sequencing in the ViraFEST approach. Trimming shortened V by 3 bases and J by 4 bases, and 14 bases separated the two germline ends. CDR1 and CDR2 from the germline V gene are DFQATT and SNEGSKA (reference sequence). The CDR3 contains 14 residues. CD4+ T cells that had been cultured provided DNA sequenced with the Oncomine TCR Beta short-read assay. Using its own MiXCR run on the PCR reads, TCRdb lists one record per CDR3 protein. The sample yields 15,000 to 25,000 distinct CDR3 sequences, roughly half seen once. A word on this clonotype: The antigen is not known.

This rearrangement joins TRBV20-1 to TRBJ2-3; D is undetermined. Sample: CD4+ T cells from blood, cultured in vitro. This TCR derives from a human donor who had recovered from COVID-19. The CDR3 loop reads CSASGYPNPDTQYF. CDR3 nucleotides: TGCAGTGCTAGTGGCTACCCCAATCCAGATACGCAGTATTTT.